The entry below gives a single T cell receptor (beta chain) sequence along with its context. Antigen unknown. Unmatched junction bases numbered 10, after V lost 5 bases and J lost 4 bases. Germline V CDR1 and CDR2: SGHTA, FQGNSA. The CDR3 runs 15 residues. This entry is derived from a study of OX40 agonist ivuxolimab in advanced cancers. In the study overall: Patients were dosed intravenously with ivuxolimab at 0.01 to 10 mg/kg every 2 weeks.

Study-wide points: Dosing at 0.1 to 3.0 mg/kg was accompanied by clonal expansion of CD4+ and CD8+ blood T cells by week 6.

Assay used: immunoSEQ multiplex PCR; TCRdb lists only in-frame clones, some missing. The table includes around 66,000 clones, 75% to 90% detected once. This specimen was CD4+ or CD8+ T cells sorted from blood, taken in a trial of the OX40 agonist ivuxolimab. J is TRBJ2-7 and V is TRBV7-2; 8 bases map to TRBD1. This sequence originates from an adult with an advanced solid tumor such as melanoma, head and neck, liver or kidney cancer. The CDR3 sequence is CASSVETGDGYEQYF. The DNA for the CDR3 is TGTGCCAGCAGCGTAGAGACAGGGGACGGGTACGAGCAGTACTTC.